This T cell receptor (beta chain) derives from a study of technical replicates of blood from a few donors. The V gene lost 7 bases and the J gene lost 4 bases, with 13 bases spanning the gap. CDR1 and CDR2 (germline): SGHAT, FQNNGV. The CDR3 covers 13 residues. Clones were read by immunoSEQ multiplex PCR, and TCRdb kept only the in-frame ones, dropping some. The sample carries around 83,000 clones, 85% to 95% recorded once. The sequence derives from a human donor in good health. The chain joins TRBV11-2 to TRBJ1-2; tentatively, D is TRBD1 (6 bases). Material for sequencing was T cells isolated from PBMCs. The CDR3 nucleotides read TGTGCCAGCACACCGGGGGGCGGCTATGGCTACACCTTC. This gives the protein CASTPGGGYGYTF.